One and the same sample provided the 26 T cell receptor beta chains below, sequenced in a study of blood T cells in healthy people across ages. The second PCR ran about 6 to 11 cycles with a sample-barcoded 5' primer and J-beta primers. Each CDR3 protein gets one entry after TCRdb re-called the 5' RACE reads with MiXCR. The sample yields some 1.4 million distinct CDR3 sequences, 40% to 50% seen once. Material for sequencing was blood. These receptors came from a woman under 30 in good health.

The CDR3 bases are TGTGCCAGCAGTGAAGCGGTGGGCAATGAAAAACTGTTTTTT. The encoded protein is CASSEAVGNEKLFF. This rearrangement joins TRBV6-1 to TRBJ1-4, with no clear D. The CDR3 loop spans 14 amino acids. CDR1 MNHNS and CDR2 SASEGT come from the germline V gene. V shed 0 bases and J shed 5 bases, with 7 bases lying between them.

V gene TRBV10-3 combines with J gene TRBJ2-3; TRBD2 matches 9 bases. The CDR3 spans 15 residues. The ends lost 5 bases at V and 4 bases at J; junction bases unmatched: 7. Germline V gene lookup returns CDR1 ENHRY and CDR2 SYGVKD. CDR3 sequence (DNA): TGTGCCATCAGTCATCTGGCGGGGGGGCCAGATACGCAGTATTTT. Translated: CAISHLAGGPDTQYF.

The J gene is TRBJ2-7, the V gene TRBV11-2, with a weak D call TRBD2 (6 bases). Trimming pared 3 bases from V and 6 bases from J, leaving 15 bases between. This CDR3 comprises 14 residues. Germline-derived CDR1 and CDR2 are SGHAT and FQNNGV. The CDR3 DNA reads as TGTGCCAGCAGCTTTCTGTTAGCGGCTATCGAGCAGTACTTC. Residues: CASSFLLAAIEQYF.

This clonotype was seen at least ten times. The chain employs TRBV9 and TRBJ2-7; D not resolved. This CDR3 has 13 amino acids. Looked up from germline, CDR1 is SGDLS and CDR2 is YYNGEE. Trimming shortened V by 3 bases and J by 0 bases, and 7 bases separated the two germline ends. The CDR3 loop reads CASSGLVSYEQYF. CDR3 DNA sequence: TGTGCCAGCAGCGGCCTGGTCTCCTACGAGCAGTACTTC.

V is TRBV10-3 and J is TRBJ2-5, with 7 bases that match TRBD1. Matching the DNA end better, TRBJ2-7 makes the J call doubtful. Germline-derived CDR1 and CDR2 are ENHRY and SYGVKD. This CDR3 spans 15 amino acids. CDR3 region: CAISESTGSKGEQYF. DNA of the CDR3: TGTGCCATCAGTGAGTCGACAGGGTCTAAGGGCGAGCAGTACTTC.

V usage is TRBV5-1 and J usage is TRBJ2-1; 7 nucleotides align to TRBD1. The V segment lost 2 bases and the J segment 7 bases; nucleotides outside the gene matches: 3. CDR3 length equals 13 residues. Germline CDR1 reads SGHRS; CDR2 reads YFSETQ. Here the CDR3 reads CASSLQGQNEQFF. CDR3 coding DNA: TGCGCCAGCAGCTTACAGGGGCAAAATGAGCAGTTCTTC.

V and J are TRBV10-3 and TRBJ2-1, with 9 nucleotides matching TRBD2. Germline CDR1 ENHRY, CDR2 SYGVKD. V dropped 10 bases and J dropped 7; count of bases not matched to a gene: 5. The CDR3 sequence is 12 residues long. The CDR3 protein is CASGGDGNEQFF. The CDR3 DNA is TGTGCCAGCGGGGGGGACGGGAATGAGCAGTTCTTC.

The chain is built from TRBV7-3 and TRBJ1-1, with D tentatively TRBD1 (5 bases). CDR1 is SGHTA, CDR2 FQGTGA, per germline. The CDR3 is 15 residues long. Between the trimmed V and J ends, which lost 0 bases and 8 bases, there was a span of 16 bases. Here the CDR3 DNA reads TGTGCCAGCAGCTTAACGTTAGCGGTTGACAGAGAAGCTTTCTTT. It yields the protein CASSLTLAVDREAFF.

The sample holds a few counts of this clonotype. The rearrangement uses TRBV7-9 and TRBJ2-1, with 10 bases lining up with TRBD2. CDR1 is SEHNR and CDR2 is FQNEAQ in the germline V gene (reference sequence). The V gene end was trimmed by 2 bases and the J gene end by 0 bases; junction bases not matched to a gene: 7. CDR3 length: 18 amino acids. The DNA of the CDR3 is TGTGCCAGCAGCTTAAGTCTAGCGGGGGTCCTCTCCTACAATGAGCAGTTCTTC. This gives the protein CASSLSLAGVLSYNEQFF.

V and J are TRBV2 and TRBJ2-4, with D unresolved. The J call may be faulty, since TRBJ2-5 better matches the DNA end. The CDR3 consists of 15 residues. CDR1 and CDR2 from the germline V gene are SNHLY and FYNNEI. This CDR3 is CASSEEPIDEETQYF. The DNA of the CDR3 is TGTGCCAGCAGTGAAGAGCCGATTGACGAAGAGACCCAGTACTTC.

Here the CDR3 DNA reads TGTGCCAGCAGCGCCACGGGACAGCGACACTACGAGCAGTACTTC. This codes for CASSATGQRHYEQYF. The genes are TRBV9 and TRBJ2-7; TRBD1 aligns across 7 bases. The germline gives CDR1 SGDLS, CDR2 YYNGEE. The CDR3 is 15 residues long. The V segment lost 3 bases and the J segment 3 bases; nucleotides outside the gene matches: 9.

This rearrangement joins TRBV2 to TRBJ1-2; D perhaps matches TRBD1 (6 bases). The V end lost 6 bases, the J end lost 4 bases, and 18 bases lay between the germline ends. This CDR3 spans 15 amino acids. Germline V gene sequence: CDR1 SNHLY, CDR2 FYNNEI. For the CDR3, the DNA is TGTGCCAGCAGGCGACAGGCTGAGGGTGGCTATGGCTACACCTTC. Amino acids: CASRRQAEGGYGYTF.

The V call is TRBV20-1, the J call TRBJ2-7, with 9 positions matching TRBD2. The V segment lost 3 bases and the J segment 7 bases; nucleotides outside the gene matches: 16. Germline V lookup: CDR1 DFQATT, CDR2 SNEGSKA (reference sequence). This CDR3 has 16 amino acids. In DNA form, the CDR3 reads TGCAGTGCTAGGGACCGTCTAGCGGGAAACTACAATGAGCAGTACTTC. This codes for CSARDRLAGNYNEQYF.

This clonotype was counted between two and nine times. The rearrangement links TRBV4-1 to TRBJ2-3; no clear D gene. V was shortened by 1 base and J by 6 bases, with 17 bases between the two germline ends. This CDR3 contains 16 residues. The germline V gene has CDR1 MGHRA and CDR2 YSYEKL. CDR3 DNA sequence: TGCGCCAGCAGCCAAGCTGCCGAGAACCCTAGGGATACGCAGTATTTT. This gives the protein CASSQAAENPRDTQYF.

This chain joins TRBV2 and TRBJ2-1, with 10 bases that match TRBD2. CDR1 and CDR2 (germline): SNHLY, FYNNEI. Trimming took 8 bases from V and 4 from J; bases not matched to a gene: 8. This CDR3 region has 15 residues. The DNA for the CDR3 is TGTGCCAGCCGGTCGGGACTAGCGATATACAATGAGCAGTTCTTC. Protein sequence: CASRSGLAIYNEQFF. Full variable domain (rest looked up from reference TRBV2 and TRBJ2-1): EPEVTQTPSHQVTQMGQEVILRCVPISNHLYFYWYRQILGQKVEFLVSFYNNEISEKSEIFDDQFSVERPDGSNFTLKIRSTKLEDSAMYFCASRSGLAIYNEQFFGPGTRLTVL.

The V call is TRBV20-1, the J call TRBJ2-3; D may correspond to TRBD1 or TRBD2 (5 bases each). Per germline, CDR1 DFQATT and CDR2 SNEGSKA (reference sequence). The CDR3 is 15 amino acids. V gave up 0 bases and J gave up 6 bases, with 16 bases separating them. This CDR3 reads CSARDYGTGDDTQYF. In DNA form, the CDR3 reads TGCAGTGCTAGAGATTACGGGACCGGAGACGATACGCAGTATTTT.

The chain combines TRBV5-1 with TRBJ1-2; D remains unclear. This CDR3 comprises 15 residues. V lost 3 bases to trimming and J lost 0 bases, with 12 bases between them. Per germline, CDR1 SGHRS and CDR2 YFSETQ. This CDR3 reads CASSSRVDANYGYTF. In nucleotides, the CDR3 is TGCGCCAGCAGCTCGCGGGTCGATGCTAACTATGGCTACACCTTC.

CDR3 protein: CASSFTNTDTQYF. CDR3 nucleotides: TGTGCCAGCAGTTTTACCAACACAGATACGCAGTATTTT. The chain employs TRBV12-3 or TRBV12-4 and TRBJ2-3; no reliable D call. This CDR3 region has 13 residues. V was trimmed by 3 bases and J by 2 bases, leaving 6 bases between them.

This sequence joins TRBV9 and TRBJ2-5, with no clear D. Matching the DNA end better, TRBJ2-7 makes the J call doubtful. The CDR3 is 13 amino acids. Per the germline V gene, CDR1 is SGDLS and CDR2 is YYNGEE. The CDR3 sequence: CASSPDMLYEQYF. DNA of the CDR3: TGTGCCAGCAGCCCAGACATGCTGTACGAGCAGTACTTC.

This clonotype was counted a few times. CDR3 residues: CASNPNRDYYNEQFF. CDR3 DNA sequence: TGTGCCAGCAACCCGAACAGGGACTACTACAATGAGCAGTTCTTC. V usage is TRBV21-1 and J usage is TRBJ2-1. TRBV21-1 has pseudogene status. The CDR3 is made up of 15 amino acids.

The rearrangement joins TRBV10-3 to TRBJ1-1; D remains ambiguous. Germline-derived CDR1 and CDR2 are ENHRY and SYGVKD. The CDR3 extends over 16 amino acids. Trimming stripped 0 bases from V and 4 bases from J, with 15 bases between. CDR3 DNA sequence: TGTGCCATCAGTGAGTCTCCGGGGAGTTCAGGCACTGAAGCTTTCTTT. Amino acid sequence: CAISESPGSSGTEAFF.

The gene calls are TRBV7-2 and TRBJ2-3; possibly TRBD2 for D (6 bases). Per germline, CDR1 SGHTA and CDR2 FQGNSA. This CDR3 is 15 amino acids long. V gave up 6 bases and J gave up 4 bases, with 17 bases separating them. CDR3 region: CASSTIGTAADTQYF. The CDR3 DNA sequence: TGTGCCAGCAGTACTATCGGGACTGCGGCAGATACGCAGTATTTT.

The CDR3 sequence: CASSHLGTGELFF. In DNA form, the CDR3 reads TGTGCCAGCAGTCACCTCGGGACCGGGGAGCTGTTTTTT. The chain uses TRBV6-5 and TRBJ2-2; no clear D. This CDR3 is 13 amino acids long. Germline V lookup: CDR1 MNHEY, CDR2 SVGAGI. V lost 5 bases to trimming and J lost 5 bases, with 9 bases between them.

CDR3 region: CASSPGLAGVSGETQYF. The CDR3 coding sequence is TGTGCCAGCAGCCCGGGACTAGCGGGAGTGTCGGGAGAGACCCAGTACTTC. The V gene is TRBV5-5, the J gene TRBJ2-5; 14 bases are shared with TRBD2. Germline V gives CDR1 SGHKS, CDR2 YYEKEE (reference sequence). V lost 4 bases, J lost 4 bases, and 9 bases stayed unmatched. CDR3 length: 17 amino acids.

The chain employs TRBV12-3 or TRBV12-4 and TRBJ2-5; D unresolved. The DNA end favors TRBJ2-7, so the J call may be wrong. This CDR3 region has 13 residues. Here the CDR3 reads CASSLTWFYEQYF. The CDR3 DNA reads as TGTGCCAGCAGCCTGACATGGTTCTACGAGCAGTACTTC.

On this clonotype itself: The germline gene is not matched at one end of the junction; a read error may be the cause. The rearrangement links TRBV9 to TRBJ1-2; possible D gene TRBD1, 5 bases. CDR1 and CDR2 (germline): SGDLS, YYNGEE. CDR3 length: 15 amino acids. The CDR3 coding sequence is TGTGCCAGCAGCGTAGGCGGGCAGGGAGCCTATGGCTGCACCTTC. This codes for CASSVGGQGAYGCTF.